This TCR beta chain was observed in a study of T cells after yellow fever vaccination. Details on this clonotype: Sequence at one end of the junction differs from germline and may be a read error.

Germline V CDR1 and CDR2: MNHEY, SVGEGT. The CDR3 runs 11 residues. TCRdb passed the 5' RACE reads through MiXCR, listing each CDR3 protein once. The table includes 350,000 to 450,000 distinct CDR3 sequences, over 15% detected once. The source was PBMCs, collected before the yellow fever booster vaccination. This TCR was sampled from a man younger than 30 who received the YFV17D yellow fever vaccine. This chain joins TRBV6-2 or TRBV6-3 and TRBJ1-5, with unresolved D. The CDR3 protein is CATSDGQPQHF. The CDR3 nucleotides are TGTGCCACCTCGGATGGCCAGCCACAGCATTTT.